This T cell receptor beta chain is from a study of cytomegalovirus exposure and HLA in healthy donors. Study findings and constraints: The study designated roughly 160 TCR beta chains cytomegalovirus-associated.

PCR employed 60 Vbeta and 13 Jbeta primers. Method: immunoSEQ multiplex PCR; TCRdb's copy keeps in-frame clones and lacks some. The sample lists 70,000 or so clones, roughly 71% occurring once. This clone has only one observation. As yet, its antigen is unknown. Germline V gives CDR1 DFQATT, CDR2 SNEGSKA (reference sequence). The CDR3 has 11 residues. The rearrangement joins TRBV20-1 to TRBJ1-2; no definite D call. This TCR was recovered from a woman aged 55-70 years in good health and CMV-seropositive. Sequenced sample: PBMCs. The CDR3 DNA follows: TGCACTACACCGGGTTTCTATGGCTACACCTTC. It translates to CTTPGFYGYTF.